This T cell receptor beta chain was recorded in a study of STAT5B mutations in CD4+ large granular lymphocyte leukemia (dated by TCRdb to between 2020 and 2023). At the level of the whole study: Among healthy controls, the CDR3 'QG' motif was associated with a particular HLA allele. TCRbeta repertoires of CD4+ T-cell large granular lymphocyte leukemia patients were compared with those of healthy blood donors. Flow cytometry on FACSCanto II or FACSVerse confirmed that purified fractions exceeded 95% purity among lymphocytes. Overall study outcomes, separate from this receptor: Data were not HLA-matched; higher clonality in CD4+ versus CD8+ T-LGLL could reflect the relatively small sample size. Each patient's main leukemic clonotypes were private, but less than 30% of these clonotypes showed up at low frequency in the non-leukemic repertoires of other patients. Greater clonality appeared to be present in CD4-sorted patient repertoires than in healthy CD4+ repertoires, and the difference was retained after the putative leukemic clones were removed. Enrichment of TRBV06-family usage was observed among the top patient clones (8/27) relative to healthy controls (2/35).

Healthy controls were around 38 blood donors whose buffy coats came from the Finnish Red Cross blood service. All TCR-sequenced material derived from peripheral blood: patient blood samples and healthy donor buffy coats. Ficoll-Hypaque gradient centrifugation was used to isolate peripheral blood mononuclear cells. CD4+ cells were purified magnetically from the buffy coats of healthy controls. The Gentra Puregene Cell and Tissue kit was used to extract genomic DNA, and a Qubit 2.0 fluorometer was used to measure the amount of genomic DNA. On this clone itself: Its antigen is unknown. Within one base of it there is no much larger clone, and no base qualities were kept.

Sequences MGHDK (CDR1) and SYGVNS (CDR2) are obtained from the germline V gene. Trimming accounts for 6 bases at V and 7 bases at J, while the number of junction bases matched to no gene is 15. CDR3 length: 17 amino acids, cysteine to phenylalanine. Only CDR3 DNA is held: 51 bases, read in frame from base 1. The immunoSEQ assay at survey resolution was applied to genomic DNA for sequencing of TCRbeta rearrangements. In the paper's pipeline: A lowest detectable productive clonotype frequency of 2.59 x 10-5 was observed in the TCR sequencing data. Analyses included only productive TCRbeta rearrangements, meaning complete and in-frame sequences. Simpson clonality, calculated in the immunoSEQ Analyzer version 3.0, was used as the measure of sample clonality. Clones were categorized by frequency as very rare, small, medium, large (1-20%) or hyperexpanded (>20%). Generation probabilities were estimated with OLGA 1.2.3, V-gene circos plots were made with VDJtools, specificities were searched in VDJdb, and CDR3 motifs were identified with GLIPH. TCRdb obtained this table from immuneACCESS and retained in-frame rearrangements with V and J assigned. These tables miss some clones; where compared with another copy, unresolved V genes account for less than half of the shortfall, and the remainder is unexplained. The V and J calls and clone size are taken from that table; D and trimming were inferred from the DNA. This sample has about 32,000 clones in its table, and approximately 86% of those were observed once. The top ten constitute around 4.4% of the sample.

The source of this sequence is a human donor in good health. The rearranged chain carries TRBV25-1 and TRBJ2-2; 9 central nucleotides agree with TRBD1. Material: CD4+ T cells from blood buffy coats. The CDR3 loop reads CASSGVWGQGVIGELFF. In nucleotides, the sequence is TGTGCCAGCAGCGGTGTCTGGGGACAGGGAGTAATCGGGGAGCTGTTTTTT.